Reported below is one T cell receptor beta chain. The source of the sample is a study of T cells in Graves' hyperthyroidism and ophthalmopathy. Germline V gene sequence: CDR1 LGHNA, CDR2 YSLEER. The length of the CDR3 is 12 residues. V was pared by 1 base and J by 5 bases, with 5 bases between. The TCR beta CDR3 regions underwent amplification using RNA transcripts as the source. In the first-round RT-PCR of the TCR CDR3, the HTBI primer set was used. One entry per CDR3 protein results from TCRdb running MiXCR on the multiplex PCR reads. The sample contains about 610,000 distinct CDR3 sequences, roughly 14% of which appear only once.

This receptor was taken from a woman aged 40 to 50 with Graves' ophthalmopathy. Sample: blood. V is TRBV4-3 and J is TRBJ1-1, with D uncertain. The CDR3 region has the DNA TGCGCCAGCAGCCAAGGTAGTACTGAAGCTTTCTTT. Amino acid sequence: CASSQGSTEAFF.